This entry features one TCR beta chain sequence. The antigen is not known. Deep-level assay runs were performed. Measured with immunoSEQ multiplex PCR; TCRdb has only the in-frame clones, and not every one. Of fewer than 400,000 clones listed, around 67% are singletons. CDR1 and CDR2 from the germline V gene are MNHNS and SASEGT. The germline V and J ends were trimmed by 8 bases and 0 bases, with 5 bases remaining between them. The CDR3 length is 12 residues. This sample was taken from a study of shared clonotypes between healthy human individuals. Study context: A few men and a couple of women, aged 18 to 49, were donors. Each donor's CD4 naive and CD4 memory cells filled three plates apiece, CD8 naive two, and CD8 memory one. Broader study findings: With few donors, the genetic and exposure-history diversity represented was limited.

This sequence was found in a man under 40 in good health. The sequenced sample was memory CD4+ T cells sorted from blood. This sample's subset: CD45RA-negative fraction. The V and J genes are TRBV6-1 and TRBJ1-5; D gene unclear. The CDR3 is CASRDSNQPQHF. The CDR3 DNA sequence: TGTGCCAGCCGGGATAGCAATCAGCCCCAGCATTTT.